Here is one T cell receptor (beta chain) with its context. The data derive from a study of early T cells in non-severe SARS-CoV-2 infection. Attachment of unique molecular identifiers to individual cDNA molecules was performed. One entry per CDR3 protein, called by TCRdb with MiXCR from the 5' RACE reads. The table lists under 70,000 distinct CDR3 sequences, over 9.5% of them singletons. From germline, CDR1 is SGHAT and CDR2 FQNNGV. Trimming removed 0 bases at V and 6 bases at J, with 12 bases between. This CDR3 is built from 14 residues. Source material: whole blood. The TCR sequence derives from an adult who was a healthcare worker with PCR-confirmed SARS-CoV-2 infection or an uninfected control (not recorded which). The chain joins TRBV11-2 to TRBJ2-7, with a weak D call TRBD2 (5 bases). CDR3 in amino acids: CASSLELRVSEQYF. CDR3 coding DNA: TGTGCCAGCAGCTTAGAATTGAGGGTTTCCGAGCAGTACTTC.